This entry concerns a single T cell receptor (beta chain). Germline V CDR1 and CDR2: LNHNV, YYDKDF (reference sequence). The CDR3 extends over 14 amino acids. The V and J ends lost 4 bases and 2 bases respectively, with 11 bases between them. The data stem from a study of blood T cell repertoires in COVID-19. Assay used: immunoSEQ multiplex PCR; TCRdb lists only in-frame clones, some missing. The sample yields under 300,000 clones, approximately 83% seen once. This receptor was taken from a man aged 30-40 years who had recovered from COVID-19. This chain links TRBV15 with TRBJ1-2; no firm D call. The sample comprised peripheral blood. The CDR3 sequence: CATSINRGNYGYTF. In DNA, the CDR3 is TGTGCCACCAGCATAAACCGAGGGAACTATGGCTACACCTTC.